Below, 27 T cell receptor beta chains from the same sample are listed, as sequenced in a study of shared clonotypes between healthy human individuals. Profiled with immunoSEQ multiplex PCR; TCRdb holds only in-frame clones, not every one. The table includes some 2,000,000 clones, approximately 94% detected once. Source material: naive CD4+ T cells sorted from blood. The subset: CD45RA+ positively selected. These receptor sequences come from a young man in good health.

The chain joins TRBV28 to TRBJ2-7; 7 positions match TRBD2. The CDR3 runs to 13 residues. After removal of 6 bases from V and 1 base from J, the junction contained 3 bases not matched to a gene. From germline, CDR1 is MDHEN and CDR2 SYDVKM. The CDR3 bases are TGTGCCAGCAGCTACGGGGGGTCCTACGAGCAGTACTTC. Translated: CASSYGGSYEQYF.

V usage is TRBV11-3 and J usage is TRBJ2-1, with unresolved D. CDR1 and CDR2 (germline): SGHNT, YENEEA. This CDR3 region has 12 residues. The V and J ends lost 0 bases and 10 bases respectively, with 7 bases between them. The chain's CDR3 is CASSLETTEQFF. The CDR3 DNA follows: TGTGCCAGCAGCTTAGAGACGACAGAGCAGTTCTTC.

The sample holds a few counts of this clone. Additional DNA sequences in this sample encode the identical CDR3. V is TRBV5-1 and J is TRBJ2-3; D tentatively reads TRBD1 or TRBD2 (5 bases each). V was clipped by 0 bases and J by 1 base, with 9 bases between them. From germline, CDR1 is SGHRS and CDR2 YFSETQ. There are 15 residues in the CDR3. The CDR3 DNA follows: TGCGCCAGCAGCTTGGGAGGGGTGGGCACAGATACGCAGTATTTT. Translated: CASSLGGVGTDTQYF.

The J gene is TRBJ2-5, the V gene TRBV11-2, with TRBD1 matching over 7 bases. Losses at the gene ends were 3 bases for V and 5 bases for J; bases not matched to a gene: 18. This CDR3 region has 18 residues. In germline, CDR1 is SGHAT, CDR2 FQNNGV. CDR3 nucleotide sequence: TGTGCCAGCAGCTTCTCCGGCAGGGGGTACGGGATGGACGAGACCCAGTACTTC. Protein product: CASSFSGRGYGMDETQYF. Full variable domain (outside the CDR3, taken from reference TRBV11-2 and TRBJ2-5): EAGVAQSPRYKIIEKRQSVAFWCNPISGHATLYWYQQILGQGPKLLIQFQNNGVVDDSQLPKDRFSAERLKGVDSTLKIQPAKLEDSAVYLCASSFSGRGYGMDETQYFGPGTRLLVL.

The V and J genes are TRBV28 and TRBJ1-5; 12 nucleotides match TRBD1. Germline values: CDR1 MDHEN, CDR2 SYDVKM. The CDR3 is made up of 17 amino acids. The J segment lost 6 bases and the V segment lost 7 bases, leaving 13 bases of the junction unmatched. CDR3 sequence: CASNAGQGAGVGQPQHF. The CDR3 region has the DNA TGTGCCAGCAATGCGGGACAGGGGGCGGGAGTTGGTCAGCCCCAGCATTTT.

In its sample, this clone was seen a few times. This chain connects TRBV7-9 to TRBJ1-5; a possible D gene is TRBD1 (6 bases). Germline lookup yields CDR1 SEHNR and CDR2 FQNEAQ (reference sequence). Trimming pared 5 bases from V and 0 bases from J, leaving 14 bases between. This CDR3 is 16 amino acids long. CDR3 sequence: CASSPSGGLSNQPQHF. The CDR3 coding sequence is TGTGCCAGCAGCCCTTCGGGGGGCCTTAGCAATCAGCCCCAGCATTTT. Full variable domain (outside the CDR3, taken from reference TRBV7-9 and TRBJ1-5): DTGVSQNPRHKITKRGQNVTFRCDPISEHNRLYWYRQTLGQGPEFLTYFQNEAQLEKSRLLSDRFSAERPKGSFSTLEIQRTEQGDSAMYLCASSPSGGLSNQPQHFGDGTRLSIL.

The chain carries TRBV19 and TRBJ1-1; D unresolved. Germline values: CDR1 LNHDA, CDR2 SQIVND (reference sequence). Between the trimmed V and J ends, which lost 10 bases and 3 bases, there was a span of 12 bases. The CDR3 runs to 12 residues. CDR3: CATSGRYTEAFF. The CDR3 DNA is TGTGCCACCTCGGGGAGGTACACTGAAGCTTTCTTT.

The V gene is TRBV2, the J gene TRBJ1-6; 8 bases are shared with TRBD1. The CDR3 sequence is 15 residues long. V lost 6 bases and J lost 3; bases outside the gene matches: 4. The germline gives CDR1 SNHLY, CDR2 FYNNEI. CDR3 sequence (DNA): TGTGCCAGCAGCGTACAGGGGGGCTATAATTCACCCCTCCACTTT. Its protein is CASSVQGGYNSPLHF.

The V call is TRBV4-3, the J call TRBJ1-1; D is undetermined. The CDR3 has 15 residues. Germline V gives CDR1 LGHNA, CDR2 YSLEER. V was shortened by 1 base and J by 5 bases, with 14 bases between the two germline ends. Here the CDR3 reads CASSQGPGSRTEAFF. Written as DNA, the CDR3 is TGCGCCAGCAGCCAAGGGCCGGGTTCGAGGACTGAAGCTTTCTTT.

The genes are TRBV5-5 and TRBJ2-7, with D perhaps TRBD2 (5 bases). Germline values: CDR1 SGHKS, CDR2 YYEKEE (reference sequence). The CDR3 contains 14 residues. V was shortened by 1 base and J by 1 base, with 9 bases between the two germline ends. The CDR3: CASSLSPGSYEQYF. In nucleotides, the CDR3 is TGTGCCAGCAGCTTGTCCCCGGGATCCTACGAGCAGTACTTC.

V gene TRBV6-5 combines with J gene TRBJ2-4; perhaps D is TRBD1 or TRBD2 (5 bases each). This CDR3 has 14 residues. The V gene's germline CDR1 is MNHEY and CDR2 SVGAGI. Between the trimmed V and J ends, which lost 6 bases and 1 base, there was a span of 10 bases. This CDR3 is CASSREGAKNIQYF. CDR3 DNA sequence: TGTGCCAGCAGCCGCGAGGGGGCCAAAAACATTCAGTACTTC.

The rearrangement uses TRBV30 and TRBJ2-7; D not certain. Germline CDR1 is GTSNPN and CDR2 is SVGIG (reference sequence). With 0 bases removed from V and 5 bases from J, the gap between germline ends came to 14 bases. This CDR3 has 14 residues. CDR3 region: CAWSVGRSEDEQYF. DNA for the CDR3: TGTGCCTGGAGTGTAGGTCGGTCTGAGGACGAGCAGTACTTC.

This clone was counted once. CDR3 sequence reads: CASSLAGAKNIQYF. Here the CDR3 DNA reads TGCGCCAGCAGCCTAGCGGGAGCCAAAAACATTCAGTACTTC. The V and J genes are TRBV5-1 and TRBJ2-4; 8 positions match TRBD2. The CDR3 has 14 residues. Germline V gives CDR1 SGHRS, CDR2 YFSETQ. V trimming: 4 bases; J trimming: 0 bases; junction bases outside the gene matches: 0.

The J gene is TRBJ1-5, the V gene TRBV6-4; D might be TRBD1 (6 bases). CDR1 MRHNA and CDR2 SNTAGT come from the germline V gene. The CDR3 contains 15 residues. V lost 0 bases and J 4 bases, leaving 10 bases between the germline ends. This chain's CDR3 is CASSDSNRDNQPQHF. In nucleotides, the CDR3 is TGTGCCAGCAGTGACTCAAACAGGGATAATCAGCCCCAGCATTTT.

The rearrangement links TRBV4-1 to TRBJ2-5; D remains unclear. There are 13 residues in the CDR3. Germline V gene data show CDR1 as MGHRA and CDR2 as YSYEKL. Trimming pared 4 bases from V and 5 bases from J, leaving 11 bases between. The CDR3 nucleotides are TGCGCCAGCAGCCGTACTCGATTGGAGACCCAGTACTTC. This encodes CASSRTRLETQYF.

V gene TRBV9 combines with J gene TRBJ1-2; no definite D call. V gave up 3 bases and J gave up 7 bases, with 13 bases separating them. The CDR3 contains 13 residues. Germline V CDR1 and CDR2: SGDLS, YYNGEE. The CDR3 is CASSAEGWGGYTF. The CDR3 bases are TGTGCCAGCAGCGCAGAGGGTTGGGGTGGCTACACCTTC.

The chain joins TRBV7-9 to TRBJ2-7; 7 bases agree with TRBD2. The CDR3 is 14 residues long. Germline V CDR1 and CDR2: SEHNR, FQNEAQ (reference sequence). J lost 3 bases, V lost 9 bases, and 11 bases had no gene match. For the CDR3, the DNA is TGTGCCAGTACTGCTGGGACTACTTTCTACGAGCAGTACTTC. Translating gives CASTAGTTFYEQYF.

This chain connects TRBV4-2 to TRBJ2-2, with a tentative D call TRBD1 (6 bases). Germline-derived CDR1 and CDR2 are LGHNA and YNFKEQ. The length of the CDR3 is 13 residues. V lost 7 bases and J lost 7, with 13 bases in between. In nucleotides, the CDR3 is TGTGCCAGCAACAGGGTCGGGGACGGGGAGCTGTTTTTT. Protein product: CASNRVGDGELFF.

This chain links TRBV6-1 with TRBJ2-7; 7 nucleotides line up with TRBD1. In germline, CDR1 is MNHNS, CDR2 SASEGT. The CDR3 is 14 amino acids. V lost 7 bases and J lost 3; bases outside the gene matches: 9. CDR3 sequence (DNA): TGTGCCAGCACCCCCGGGACAGTCTACTACGAGCAGTACTTC. Translating it yields CASTPGTVYYEQYF.

Worth noting for this clone: Other DNA sequences within the sample encode an identical CDR3. This rearrangement joins TRBV28 to TRBJ1-4; maybe TRBD1 (5 bases). V lost 4 bases, J lost 2 bases, and 11 bases lay in between. CDR3 length: 15 residues. Germline lookup yields CDR1 MDHEN and CDR2 SYDVKM. CDR3 sequence reads: CASSSPGSTNEKLFF. The CDR3 coding sequence is TGTGCCAGCAGTTCACCAGGGTCCACTAATGAAAAACTGTTTTTT.

V gene TRBV7-9 combines with J gene TRBJ1-5, with D perhaps matching TRBD1 (5 bases). This CDR3 is 15 amino acids long. The V end was cut by 1 base, the J end by 7 bases, with 14 bases between. Looked up from germline, CDR1 is SEHNR and CDR2 is FQNEAQ (reference sequence). The CDR3: CASSLEGRGGQPQHF. The CDR3 DNA reads TGTGCCAGCAGCTTAGAGGGGAGGGGTGGGCAGCCCCAGCATTTT.

The rearrangement uses TRBV7-9 and TRBJ1-5; D remains unclear. The CDR3 has 13 residues. Germline V CDR1 and CDR2: SEHNR, FQNEAQ (reference sequence). Trimming left V 1 base short and J 11 bases short, with 12 bases between. The CDR3 is CASSLDGDRAQHF. The CDR3 nucleotides are TGTGCCAGCAGCTTAGATGGGGATAGGGCCCAGCATTTT.

The chain has TRBV28 and TRBJ2-1; 11 bases agree with TRBD1. CDR1 is MDHEN, CDR2 SYDVKM, per germline. The V and J ends lost 6 bases and 4 bases, in that order; junction bases with no gene match: 8. CDR3 length: 16 amino acids. As DNA, the CDR3 is TGTGCCAGCAGATCTACCGGGACAGGGGGGTACAATGAGCAGTTCTTC. Residues: CASRSTGTGGYNEQFF.

The V call is TRBV18, the J call TRBJ2-7; D not resolved. The CDR3 covers 15 residues. Germline V gene sequence: CDR1 KGHSH, CDR2 LQKENI. The ends were cut back, 3 bases at V and 4 bases at J, with 16 bases in the middle. CDR3 region: CASSPQDSMAYEQYF. DNA of the CDR3: TGTGCCAGCTCACCTCAGGATTCCATGGCTTACGAGCAGTACTTC.

The V call is TRBV25-1, the J call TRBJ2-5, with TRBD2 identical over 11 bases. The DNA end is a closer match to TRBJ2-7, so the J assignment may be wrong. This CDR3 is 12 amino acids long. CDR1 and CDR2 (germline): MGHDK, SYGVNS. The CDR3 region has the DNA TGTGCCACAGGGCTAGCGGGAGGCGAGCAGTACTTC. The encoded protein is CATGLAGGEQYF.

The chain uses TRBV6-5 and TRBJ1-2; no reliable D call. V was shortened by 0 bases and J by 8 bases, with 13 bases between the two germline ends. In germline, CDR1 is MNHEY, CDR2 SVGAGI. The CDR3 consists of 14 residues. CDR3 amino acids: CASSYSFRVEGYTF. The CDR3 region has the DNA TGTGCCAGCAGTTACTCCTTTCGGGTTGAGGGCTACACCTTC.

The V gene is TRBV7-9, the J gene TRBJ2-4, with D possibly TRBD2 on 5 matching bases. This CDR3 has 14 amino acids. Germline V gene data show CDR1 as SEHNR and CDR2 as FQNEAQ (reference sequence). Trimming removed 5 bases at V and 14 bases at J, with 22 bases between. The CDR3 region is CASSPRVYGEREYF. CDR3 sequence (DNA): TGTGCCAGCAGCCCACGTGTATACGGGGAAAGGGAGTACTTC.